Only a few counts were recorded for the clone carrying this TCR beta chain. Its antigen is as yet unknown. The data were taken from a study of TIL therapy for anti-PD-1-resistant metastatic lung cancer. Study in general: Tumors were harvested before any PD-1/PD-L1 blockade. Broader study findings: This highly selected cohort may not generalize to typical lung cancer patients.

The time point was: pre-treatment sample, taken before nivolumab and TIL therapy. Enrollment ran from late 2017 to early 2020. This was the immunoSEQ v3 assay. The table came from immunoSEQ multiplex PCR; TCRdb's copy has only in-frame clones and leaves some out. The sample includes approximately 22,000 clones, around 71% seen only once; the top ten take approximately 2%. The starting material was blood, obtained at baseline. The sequence derives from a person aged 30 to 80 with non-small cell lung cancer.

In DNA form, the CDR3 reads TGTGCCAGCAGTGAGGGAGACTACAATTCACCCCTCCACTTT. It translates to CASSEGDYNSPLHF. The chain couples TRBV2 to TRBJ1-6, with D unresolved. The CDR3 is made up of 14 amino acids. Germline values: CDR1 SNHLY, CDR2 FYNNEI. Deletions cut 3 bases from V and 7 bases from J, with 10 bases between.